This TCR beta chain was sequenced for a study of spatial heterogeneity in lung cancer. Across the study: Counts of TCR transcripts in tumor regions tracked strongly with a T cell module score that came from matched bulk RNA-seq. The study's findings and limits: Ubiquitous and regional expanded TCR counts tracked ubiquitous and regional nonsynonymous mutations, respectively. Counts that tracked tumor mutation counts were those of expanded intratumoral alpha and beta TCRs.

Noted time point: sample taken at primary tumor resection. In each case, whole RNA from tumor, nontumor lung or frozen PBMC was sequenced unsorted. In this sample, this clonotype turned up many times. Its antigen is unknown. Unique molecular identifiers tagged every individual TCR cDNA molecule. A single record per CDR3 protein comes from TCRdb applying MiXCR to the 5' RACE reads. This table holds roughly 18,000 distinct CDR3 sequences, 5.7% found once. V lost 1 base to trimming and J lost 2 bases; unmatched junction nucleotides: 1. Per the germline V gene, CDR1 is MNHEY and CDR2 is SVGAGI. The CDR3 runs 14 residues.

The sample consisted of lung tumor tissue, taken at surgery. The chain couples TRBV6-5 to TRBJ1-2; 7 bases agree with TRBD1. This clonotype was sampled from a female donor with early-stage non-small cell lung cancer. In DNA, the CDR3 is TGTGCCAGCAGTTACTTACAGGGGAACTATGGCTACACCTTC. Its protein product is CASSYLQGNYGYTF.